The T cell receptor beta chain under discussion was sequenced for a study of neurological immune-mediated disorders. Regarding the study as a whole: Levels of TCR clonal expansion peaked in HTLV-1-associated myelopathy and reached their lowest in multiple sclerosis, under those of healthy controls.

Each CDR3 protein gets one entry after TCRdb re-called the 5' RACE reads with MiXCR. This sample has 80,000 to 95,000 distinct CDR3 sequences; around 3.5% occur once, and the top ten carry approximately 2.9%. This clonotype was counted many times. Its antigen remains unknown. V was shortened by 3 bases and J by 5 bases, with 11 bases between the two germline ends. The CDR3 loop spans 13 amino acids. CDR1 SEHNR and CDR2 FQNEAQ come from the germline V gene (reference sequence). This clonotype was sampled from a woman aged 50 to 60 with multiple sclerosis. This chain connects TRBV7-9 to TRBJ2-7; D not certain. Material: PBMCs. The CDR3 nucleotides read TGTGCCAGCAGCTTTCGTAATGACAACGAGCAGTACTTC. Translation: CASSFRNDNEQYF.